This T cell receptor (beta chain) was obtained from a study of Graves' ophthalmopathy and Graves' hyperthyroidism. V was clipped by 2 bases and J by 0 bases, with 10 bases between them. The CDR3 loop spans 15 amino acids. Germline-derived CDR1 and CDR2 are MNHEY and SVGAGI. The study excluded patients with other autoimmune diseases, uncontrolled infections, pregnancy or lactation. The evidence that diagnosis relied on was clinical symptoms, serum thyroxine, TRAb, thyroid ultrasound and orbital computed tomography. Amplified material comprised TCR beta CDR3 regions derived from RNA transcripts. The authors performed first-round RT-PCR with HTBI primers and then a second-round multiplex PCR. Each CDR3 protein gets one entry after TCRdb re-called the multiplex PCR reads with MiXCR. In the table there are under 350,000 distinct CDR3 sequences, under 20% of which are singletons.

The sequencing sample was made of peripheral blood. The TCR originated in an adult man with Graves' ophthalmopathy. The V gene is TRBV6-5, the J gene TRBJ1-1; D possibly corresponds to TRBD1 (6 bases). CDR3 sequence (DNA): TGTGCCAGCAGTTACGGGGAGGGGGTGAACACTGAAGCTTTCTTT. Protein product: CASSYGEGVNTEAFF.